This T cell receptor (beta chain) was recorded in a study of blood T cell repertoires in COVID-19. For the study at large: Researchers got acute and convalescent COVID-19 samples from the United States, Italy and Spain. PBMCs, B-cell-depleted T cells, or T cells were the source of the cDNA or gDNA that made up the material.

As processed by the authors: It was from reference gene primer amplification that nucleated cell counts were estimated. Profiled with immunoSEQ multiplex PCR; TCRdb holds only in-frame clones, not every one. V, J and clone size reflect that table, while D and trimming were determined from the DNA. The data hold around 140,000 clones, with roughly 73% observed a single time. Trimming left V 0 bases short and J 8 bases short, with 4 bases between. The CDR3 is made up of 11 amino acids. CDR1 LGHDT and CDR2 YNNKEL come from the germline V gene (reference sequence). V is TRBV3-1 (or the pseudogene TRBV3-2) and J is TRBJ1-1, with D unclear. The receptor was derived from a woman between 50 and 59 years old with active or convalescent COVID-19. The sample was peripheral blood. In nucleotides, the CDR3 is TGTGCCAGCAGCCAAGACAGAGAAGCTTTCTTT. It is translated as CASSQDREAFF.